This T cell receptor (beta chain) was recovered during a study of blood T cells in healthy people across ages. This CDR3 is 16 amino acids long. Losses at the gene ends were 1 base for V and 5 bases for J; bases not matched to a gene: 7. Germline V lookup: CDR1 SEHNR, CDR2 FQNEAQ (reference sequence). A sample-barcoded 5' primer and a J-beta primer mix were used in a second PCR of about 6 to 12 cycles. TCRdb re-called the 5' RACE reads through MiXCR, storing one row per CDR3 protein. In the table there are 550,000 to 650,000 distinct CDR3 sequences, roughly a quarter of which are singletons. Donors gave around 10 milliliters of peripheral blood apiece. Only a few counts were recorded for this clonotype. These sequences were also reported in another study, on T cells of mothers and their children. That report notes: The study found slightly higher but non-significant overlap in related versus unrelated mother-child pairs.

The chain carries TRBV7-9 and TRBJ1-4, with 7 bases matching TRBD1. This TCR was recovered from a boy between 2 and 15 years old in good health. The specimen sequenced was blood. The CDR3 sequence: CASSLGPRGLNEKLFF. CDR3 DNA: TGTGCCAGCAGCTTAGGTCCGAGGGGGCTGAATGAAAAACTGTTTTTT.